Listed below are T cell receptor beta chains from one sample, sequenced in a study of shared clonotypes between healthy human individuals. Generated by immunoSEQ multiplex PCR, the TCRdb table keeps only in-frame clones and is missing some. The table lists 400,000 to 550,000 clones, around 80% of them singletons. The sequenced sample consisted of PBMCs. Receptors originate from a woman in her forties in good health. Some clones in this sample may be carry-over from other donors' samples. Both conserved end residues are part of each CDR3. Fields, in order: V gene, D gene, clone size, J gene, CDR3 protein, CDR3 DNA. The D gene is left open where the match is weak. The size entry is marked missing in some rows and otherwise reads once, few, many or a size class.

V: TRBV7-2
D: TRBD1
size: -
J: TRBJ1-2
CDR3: CASSPGGTGTNYGYTF
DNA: TGTGCCAGCAGCCCGGGGGGGACAGGGACTAACTATGGCTACACCTTC

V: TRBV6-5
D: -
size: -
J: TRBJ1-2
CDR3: CASSYSGFRNGYTF
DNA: TGTGCCAGCAGTTACTCGGGTTTCCGGAATGGCTACACCTTC

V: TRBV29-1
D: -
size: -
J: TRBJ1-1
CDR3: CSVDRGLNTEAFF
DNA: TGCAGCGTTGATCGGGGCCTGAACACTGAAGCTTTCTTT

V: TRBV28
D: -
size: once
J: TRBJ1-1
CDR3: CASSLDGSATEAFF
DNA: TGTGCCAGCAGTTTGGACGGTTCCGCCACTGAAGCTTTCTTT

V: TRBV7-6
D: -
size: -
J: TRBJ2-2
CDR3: CASSLAGELFF
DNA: TGTGCCAGCAGCTTAGCCGGGGAGCTGTTTTTT

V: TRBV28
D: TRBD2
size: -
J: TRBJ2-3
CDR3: CASLTSRREGRDTQYF
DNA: TGTGCCAGCCTAACTAGCCGGCGGGAGGGCCGCGATACGCAGTATTTT

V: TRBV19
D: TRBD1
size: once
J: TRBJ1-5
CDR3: CASSPHRGGNQPQHF
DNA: TGTGCCAGTAGTCCTCACAGGGGGGGCAATCAGCCCCAGCATTTT

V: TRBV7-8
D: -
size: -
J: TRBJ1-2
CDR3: CASSLAETDYGYTF
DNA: TGTGCCAGCAGCTTAGCTGAGACGGACTATGGCTACACCTTC

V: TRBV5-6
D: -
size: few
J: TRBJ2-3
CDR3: CASSLPGLRADTQYF
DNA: TGTGCCAGCAGCTTGCCCGGACTGAGGGCAGATACGCAGTATTTT

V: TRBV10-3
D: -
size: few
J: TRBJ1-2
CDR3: CAISEAGGYGYTF
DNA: TGTGCCATCAGTGAGGCGGGGGGATATGGCTACACCTTC

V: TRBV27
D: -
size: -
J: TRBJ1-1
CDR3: CASSSPAGTGGTEAFF
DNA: TGTGCCAGCAGTTCCCCTGCCGGGACGGGAGGAACTGAAGCTTTCTTT

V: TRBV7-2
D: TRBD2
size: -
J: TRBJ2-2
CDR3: CASSLVAGVTGELFF
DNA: TGTGCCAGCAGCTTAGTAGCGGGGGTTACCGGGGAGCTGTTTTTT

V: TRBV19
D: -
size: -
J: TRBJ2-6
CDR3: CASSTTWANVLTF
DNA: TGTGCCAGTAGTACCACATGGGCCAACGTCCTGACTTTC

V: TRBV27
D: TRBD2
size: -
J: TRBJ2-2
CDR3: CASKWWGGQITGELFF
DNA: TGTGCCAGCAAATGGTGGGGAGGGCAAATAACCGGGGAGCTGTTTTTT

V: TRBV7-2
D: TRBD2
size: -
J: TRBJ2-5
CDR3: CASSSSSGSGETQYF
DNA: TGTGCCAGCAGCTCTTCTAGCGGGAGTGGGGAGACCCAGTACTTC

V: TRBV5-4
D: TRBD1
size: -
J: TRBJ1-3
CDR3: CASSLDRASGNTIYF
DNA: TGTGCCAGCAGCTTAGACAGGGCCTCTGGAAACACCATATATTTT

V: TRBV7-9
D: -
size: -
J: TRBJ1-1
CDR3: CASSLWTEAFF
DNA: TGTGCCAGCAGCTTGTGGACTGAAGCTTTCTTT

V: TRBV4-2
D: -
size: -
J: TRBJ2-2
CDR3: CASSPQRGGGELFF
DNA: TGTGCCAGCAGCCCCCAGAGAGGCGGCGGGGAGCTGTTTTTT

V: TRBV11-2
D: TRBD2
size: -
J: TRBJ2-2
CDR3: CASSSRTSGRANGELFF
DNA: TGTGCCAGCAGCTCTCGAACTAGCGGGAGGGCCAACGGGGAGCTGTTTTTT

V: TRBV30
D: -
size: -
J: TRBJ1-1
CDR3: CAWSVHGPVEAFF
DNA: TGTGCCTGGAGTGTACATGGGCCGGTGGAAGCTTTCTTT

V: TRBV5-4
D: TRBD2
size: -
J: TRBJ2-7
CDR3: CASSPSLAGGYEQYF
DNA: TGTGCCAGCAGCCCTTCACTAGCGGGAGGGTACGAGCAGTACTTC

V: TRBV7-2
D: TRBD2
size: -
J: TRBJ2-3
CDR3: CASSPRTSADTQYF
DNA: TGTGCCAGCAGCCCCCGGACTAGTGCAGATACGCAGTATTTT

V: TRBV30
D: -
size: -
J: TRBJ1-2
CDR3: CAWSGGRNGYTF
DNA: TGTGCCTGGAGTGGGGGAAGGAATGGCTACACCTTC

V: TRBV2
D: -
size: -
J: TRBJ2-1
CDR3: CASSGGYTYNEQFF
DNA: TGTGCCAGCAGTGGCGGGTACACCTACAATGAGCAGTTCTTC

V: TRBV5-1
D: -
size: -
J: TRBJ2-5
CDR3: CASSSSAQNQETQYF
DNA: TGCGCCAGCAGCAGCTCAGCACAGAACCAAGAGACCCAGTACTTC

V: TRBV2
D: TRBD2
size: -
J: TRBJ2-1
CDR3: CASSEALTLAGVGSEQFF
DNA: TGTGCCAGCAGTGAAGCCCTGACCCTAGCGGGAGTTGGGAGTGAGCAGTTCTTC

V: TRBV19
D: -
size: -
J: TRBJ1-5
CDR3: CASSYMSNQPQHF
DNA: TGTGCCAGTAGTTACATGAGCAATCAGCCCCAGCATTTT

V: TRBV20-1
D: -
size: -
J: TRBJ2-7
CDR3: CSAPRGYEQYF
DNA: TGCAGTGCCCCCCGGGGCTACGAGCAGTACTTC

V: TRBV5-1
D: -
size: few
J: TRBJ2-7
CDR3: CASSFSSTYEQYF
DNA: TGCGCCAGCAGCTTTAGCTCGACCTACGAGCAGTACTTC

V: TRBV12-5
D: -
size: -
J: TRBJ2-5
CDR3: CASGFTDQETQYF
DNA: TGTGCTAGTGGTTTTACGGACCAAGAGACCCAGTACTTC

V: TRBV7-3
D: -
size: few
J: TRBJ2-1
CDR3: CASSFWPPRDSNYNEQFF
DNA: TGTGCCAGCAGCTTCTGGCCCCCGCGGGACTCCAATTACAATGAGCAGTTCTTC

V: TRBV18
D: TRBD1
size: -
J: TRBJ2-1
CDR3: CASSLGQHNEQFF
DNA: TGTGCCAGCTCACTGGGACAGCACAATGAGCAGTTCTTC

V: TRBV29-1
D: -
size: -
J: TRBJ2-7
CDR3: CSVGVSDWAEQYF
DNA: TGCAGCGTTGGGGTGTCCGATTGGGCCGAGCAGTACTTC

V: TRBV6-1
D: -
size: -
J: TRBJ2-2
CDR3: CASRQGGNTGELFF
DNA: TGTGCCAGCCGTCAGGGGGGTAACACCGGGGAGCTGTTTTTT

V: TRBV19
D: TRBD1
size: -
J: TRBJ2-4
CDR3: CASSTIQGAPVGQYF
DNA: TGTGCCAGTAGTACCATTCAGGGGGCGCCGGTTGGTCAGTACTTC

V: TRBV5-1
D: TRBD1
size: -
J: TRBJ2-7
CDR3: CASSFGQGVDEQYF
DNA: TGCGCCAGCAGCTTCGGACAGGGCGTCGACGAGCAGTACTTC

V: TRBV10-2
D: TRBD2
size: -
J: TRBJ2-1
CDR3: CASRVWAGGHNEQFF
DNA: TGCGCCAGCAGGGTTTGGGCGGGAGGTCACAATGAGCAGTTCTTC

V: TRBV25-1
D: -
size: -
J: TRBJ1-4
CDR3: CASSEREANEKLFF
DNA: TGTGCCAGCAGTGAGCGGGAAGCTAATGAAAAACTGTTTTTT

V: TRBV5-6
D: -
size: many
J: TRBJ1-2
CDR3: CASSLGGQGYTF
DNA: TGTGCCAGCAGCTTGGGCGGTCAGGGCTACACCTTC

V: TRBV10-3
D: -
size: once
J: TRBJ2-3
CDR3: CAIRNTADTQYF
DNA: TGTGCCATCAGGAATACAGCAGATACGCAGTATTTT

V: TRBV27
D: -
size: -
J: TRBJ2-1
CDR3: CASATGTVYNEQFF
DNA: TGTGCCAGCGCTACCGGGACGGTCTACAATGAGCAGTTCTTC

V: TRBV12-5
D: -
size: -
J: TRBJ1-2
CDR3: CASGLAVQGKTYGYTF
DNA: TGTGCTAGTGGTTTAGCGGTGCAGGGAAAGACCTATGGCTACACCTTC

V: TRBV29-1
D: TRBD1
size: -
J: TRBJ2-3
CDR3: CSVAGGQGSYTDTQYF
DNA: TGCAGCGTTGCAGGGGGCCAGGGTAGCTATACAGATACGCAGTATTTT

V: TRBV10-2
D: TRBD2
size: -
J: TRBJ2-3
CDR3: CASSKLAGWDTQYF
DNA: TGCGCCAGCAGCAAACTAGCGGGATGGGATACGCAGTATTTT

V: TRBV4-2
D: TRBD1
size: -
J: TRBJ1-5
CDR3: CASSQGGQYSNQPQHF
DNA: TGTGCCAGCAGCCAAGGGGGACAGTATAGCAATCAGCCCCAGCATTTT

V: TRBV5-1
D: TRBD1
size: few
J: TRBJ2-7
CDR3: CASSWDSRSYEQYF
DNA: TGCGCCAGCAGCTGGGACAGCCGTTCCTACGAGCAGTACTTC

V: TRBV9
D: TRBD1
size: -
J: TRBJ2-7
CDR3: CASSPFGGQPSYEQYF
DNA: TGTGCCAGCAGTCCATTTGGGGGACAGCCCTCCTACGAGCAGTACTTC

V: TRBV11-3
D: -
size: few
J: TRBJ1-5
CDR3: CASRLGVTGPLNQPQHF
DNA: TGTGCCAGCAGACTTGGGGTTACAGGTCCCTTAAATCAGCCCCAGCATTTT

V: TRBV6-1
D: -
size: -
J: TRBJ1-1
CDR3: CAISERVFSTEAFF
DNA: TGTGCCATCAGTGAGCGGGTATTTAGTACTGAAGCTTTCTTT

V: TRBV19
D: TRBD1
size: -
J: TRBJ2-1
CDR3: CASRLDRGRDEQFF
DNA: TGTGCCAGTAGACTGGACAGGGGTCGGGATGAGCAGTTCTTC

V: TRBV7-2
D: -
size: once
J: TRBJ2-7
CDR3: CASSLQGYDEQYF
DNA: TGTGCCAGCAGCTTACAGGGATATGACGAGCAGTACTTC

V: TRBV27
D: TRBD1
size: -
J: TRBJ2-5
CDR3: CASSVGQGTETQYF
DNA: TGTGCCAGCAGTGTGGGACAGGGCACGGAGACCCAGTACTTC

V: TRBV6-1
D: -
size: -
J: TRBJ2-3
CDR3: CASSALGGQGGTDTQYF
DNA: TGTGCCAGCAGTGCCTTGGGCGGACAGGGAGGGACAGATACGCAGTATTTT

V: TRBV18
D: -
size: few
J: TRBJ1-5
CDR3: CASSPISNQPQHF
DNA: TGTGCCAGCTCACCAATTAGCAATCAGCCCCAGCATTTT